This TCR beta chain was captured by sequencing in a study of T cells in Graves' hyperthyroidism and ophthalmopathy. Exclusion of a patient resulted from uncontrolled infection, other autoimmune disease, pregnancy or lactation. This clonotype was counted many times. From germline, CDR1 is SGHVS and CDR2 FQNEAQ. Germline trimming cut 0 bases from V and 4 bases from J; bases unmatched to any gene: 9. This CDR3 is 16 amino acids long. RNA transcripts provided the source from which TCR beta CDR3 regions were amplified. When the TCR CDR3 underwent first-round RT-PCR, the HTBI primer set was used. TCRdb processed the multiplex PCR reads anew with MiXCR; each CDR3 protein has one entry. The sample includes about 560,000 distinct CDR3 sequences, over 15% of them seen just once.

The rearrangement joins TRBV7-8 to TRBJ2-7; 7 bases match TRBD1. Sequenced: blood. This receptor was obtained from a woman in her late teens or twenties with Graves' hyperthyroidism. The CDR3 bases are TGTGCCAGCAGCTTAGCGTTAGGGACAGCTGAATACGAGCAGTACTTC. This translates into CASSLALGTAEYEQYF. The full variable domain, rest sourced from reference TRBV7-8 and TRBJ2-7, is GAGVSQSPRYKVAKRGQDVALRCDPISGHVSLFWYQQALGQGPEFLTYFQNEAQLDKSGLPSDRFFAERPEGSVSTLKIQRTQQEDSAVYLCASSLALGTAEYEQYFGPGTRLTVT.